This T cell receptor beta chain was found in a study of blood T cell repertoires in COVID-19. Clones were sequenced by immunoSEQ multiplex PCR, and TCRdb holds only the in-frame ones, with some missing. The table lists about 260,000 clones, more than 80% of them singletons, with about 1% in the top ten. Sample: PBMCs or T cells enriched from blood (not recorded which). The clonotype comes from a man between 45 and 60 years old who had been exposed to COVID-19.

This CDR3 is CASSLLGLAGELFF. CDR3 in DNA: TGTGCCAGCAGCTTACTAGGACTAGCCGGGGAGCTGTTTTTT. The V gene is TRBV9, the J gene TRBJ2-2; 7 positions match TRBD2. The length of the CDR3 is 14 residues. Trimming removed 4 bases from V and 6 bases from J; junction bases left unmatched: 6. The germline CDR1 and CDR2 sequences are SGDLS and YYNGEE.